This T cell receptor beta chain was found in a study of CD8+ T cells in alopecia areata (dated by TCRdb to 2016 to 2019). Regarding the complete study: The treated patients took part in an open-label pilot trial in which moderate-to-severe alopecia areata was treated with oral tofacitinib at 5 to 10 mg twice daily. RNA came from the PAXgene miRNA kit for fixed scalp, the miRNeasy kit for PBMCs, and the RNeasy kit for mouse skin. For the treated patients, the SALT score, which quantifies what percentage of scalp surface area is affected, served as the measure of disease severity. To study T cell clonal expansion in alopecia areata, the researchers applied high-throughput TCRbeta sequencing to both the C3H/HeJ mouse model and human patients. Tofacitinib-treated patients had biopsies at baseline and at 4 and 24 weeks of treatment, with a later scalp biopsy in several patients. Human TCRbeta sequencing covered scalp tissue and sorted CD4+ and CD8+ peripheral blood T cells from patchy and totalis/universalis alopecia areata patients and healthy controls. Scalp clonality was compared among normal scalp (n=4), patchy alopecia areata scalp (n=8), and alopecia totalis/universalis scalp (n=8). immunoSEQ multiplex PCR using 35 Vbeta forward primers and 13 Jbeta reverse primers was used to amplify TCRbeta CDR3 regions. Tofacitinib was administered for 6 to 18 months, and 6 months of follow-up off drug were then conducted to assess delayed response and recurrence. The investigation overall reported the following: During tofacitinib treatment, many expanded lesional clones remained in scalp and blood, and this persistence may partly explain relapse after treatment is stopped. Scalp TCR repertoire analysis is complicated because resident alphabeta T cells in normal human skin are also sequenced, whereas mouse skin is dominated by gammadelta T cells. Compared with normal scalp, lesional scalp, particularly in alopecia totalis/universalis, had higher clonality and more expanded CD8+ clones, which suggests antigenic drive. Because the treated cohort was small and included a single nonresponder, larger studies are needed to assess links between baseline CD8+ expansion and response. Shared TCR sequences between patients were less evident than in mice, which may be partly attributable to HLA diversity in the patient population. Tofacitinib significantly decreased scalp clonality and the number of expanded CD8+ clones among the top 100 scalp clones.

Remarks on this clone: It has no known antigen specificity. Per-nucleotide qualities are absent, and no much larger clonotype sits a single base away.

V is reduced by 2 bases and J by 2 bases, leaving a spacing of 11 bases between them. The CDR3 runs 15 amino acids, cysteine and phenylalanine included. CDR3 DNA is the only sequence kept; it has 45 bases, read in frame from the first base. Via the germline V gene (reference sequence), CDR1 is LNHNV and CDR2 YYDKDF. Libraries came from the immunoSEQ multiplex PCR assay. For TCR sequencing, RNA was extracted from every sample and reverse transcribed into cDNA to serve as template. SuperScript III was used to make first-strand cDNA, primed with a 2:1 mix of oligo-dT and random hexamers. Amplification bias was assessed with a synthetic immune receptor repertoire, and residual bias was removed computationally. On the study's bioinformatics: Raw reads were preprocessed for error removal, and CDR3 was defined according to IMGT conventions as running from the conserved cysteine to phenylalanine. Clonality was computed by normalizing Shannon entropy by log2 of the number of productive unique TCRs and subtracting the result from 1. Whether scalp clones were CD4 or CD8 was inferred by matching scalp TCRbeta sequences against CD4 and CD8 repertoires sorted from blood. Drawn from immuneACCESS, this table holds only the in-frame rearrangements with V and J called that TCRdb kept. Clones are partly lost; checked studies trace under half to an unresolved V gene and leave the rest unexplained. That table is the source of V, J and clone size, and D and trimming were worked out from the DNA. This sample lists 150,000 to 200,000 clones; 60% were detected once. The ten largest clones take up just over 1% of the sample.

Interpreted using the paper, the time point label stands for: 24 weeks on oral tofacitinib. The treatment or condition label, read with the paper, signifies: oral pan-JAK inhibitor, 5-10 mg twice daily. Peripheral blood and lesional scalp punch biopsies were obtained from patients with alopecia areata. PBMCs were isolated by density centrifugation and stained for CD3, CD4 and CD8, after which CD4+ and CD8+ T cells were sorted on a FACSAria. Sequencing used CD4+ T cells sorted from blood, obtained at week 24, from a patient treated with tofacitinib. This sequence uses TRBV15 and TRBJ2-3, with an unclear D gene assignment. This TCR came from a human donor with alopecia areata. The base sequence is TGTGCCACCAGCAGAAGAGGCGGTCCCACAGATACGCAGTATTTT. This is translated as CATSRRGGPTDTQYF.